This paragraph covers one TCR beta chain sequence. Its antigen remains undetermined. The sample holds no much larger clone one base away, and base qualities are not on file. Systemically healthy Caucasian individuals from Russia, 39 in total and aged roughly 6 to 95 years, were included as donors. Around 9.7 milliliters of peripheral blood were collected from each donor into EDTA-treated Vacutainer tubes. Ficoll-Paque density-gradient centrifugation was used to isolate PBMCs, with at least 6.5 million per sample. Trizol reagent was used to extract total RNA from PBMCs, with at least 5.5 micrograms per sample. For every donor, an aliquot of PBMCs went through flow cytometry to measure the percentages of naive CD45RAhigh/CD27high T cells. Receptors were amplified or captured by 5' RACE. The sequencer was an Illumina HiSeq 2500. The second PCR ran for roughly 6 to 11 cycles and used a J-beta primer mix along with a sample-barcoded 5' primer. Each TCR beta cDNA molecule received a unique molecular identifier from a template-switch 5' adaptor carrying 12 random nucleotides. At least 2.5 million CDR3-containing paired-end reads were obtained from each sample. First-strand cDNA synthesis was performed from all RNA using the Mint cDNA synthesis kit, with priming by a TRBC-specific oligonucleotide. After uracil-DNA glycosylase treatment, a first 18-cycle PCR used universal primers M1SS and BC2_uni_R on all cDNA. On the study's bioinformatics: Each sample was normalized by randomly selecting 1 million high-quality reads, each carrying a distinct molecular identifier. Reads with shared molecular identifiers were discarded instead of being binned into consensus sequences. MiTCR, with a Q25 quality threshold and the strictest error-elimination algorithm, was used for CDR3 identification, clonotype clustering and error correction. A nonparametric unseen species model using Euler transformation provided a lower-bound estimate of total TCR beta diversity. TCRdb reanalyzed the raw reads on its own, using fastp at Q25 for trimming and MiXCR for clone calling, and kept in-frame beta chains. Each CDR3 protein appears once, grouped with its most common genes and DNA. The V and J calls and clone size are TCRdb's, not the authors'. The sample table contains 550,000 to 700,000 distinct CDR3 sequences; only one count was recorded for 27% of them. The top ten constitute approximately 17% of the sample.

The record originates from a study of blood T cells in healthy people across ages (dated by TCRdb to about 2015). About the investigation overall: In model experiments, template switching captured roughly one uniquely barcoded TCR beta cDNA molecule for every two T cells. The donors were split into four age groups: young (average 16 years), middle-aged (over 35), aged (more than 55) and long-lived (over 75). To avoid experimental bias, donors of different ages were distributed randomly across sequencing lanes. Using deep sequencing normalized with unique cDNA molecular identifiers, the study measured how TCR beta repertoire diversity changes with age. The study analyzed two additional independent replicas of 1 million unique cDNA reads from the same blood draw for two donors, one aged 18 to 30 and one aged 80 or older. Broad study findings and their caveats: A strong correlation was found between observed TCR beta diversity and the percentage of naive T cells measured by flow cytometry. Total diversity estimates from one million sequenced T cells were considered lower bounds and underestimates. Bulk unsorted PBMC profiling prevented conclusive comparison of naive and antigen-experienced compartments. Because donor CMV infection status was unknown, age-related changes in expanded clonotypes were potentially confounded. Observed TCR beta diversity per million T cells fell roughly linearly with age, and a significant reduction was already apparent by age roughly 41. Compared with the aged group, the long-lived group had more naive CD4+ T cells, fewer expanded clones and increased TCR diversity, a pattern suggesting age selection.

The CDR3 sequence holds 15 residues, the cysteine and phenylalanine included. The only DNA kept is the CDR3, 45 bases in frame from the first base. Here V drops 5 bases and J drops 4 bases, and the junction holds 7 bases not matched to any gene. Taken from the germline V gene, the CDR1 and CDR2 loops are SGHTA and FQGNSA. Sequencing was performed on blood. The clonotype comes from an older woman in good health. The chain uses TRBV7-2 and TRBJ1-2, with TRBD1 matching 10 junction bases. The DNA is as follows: TGTGCCAGCAGCGCCGACAGGGGGCAGGGCTATGGCTACACCTTC. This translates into CASSADRGQGYGYTF.